The 10 T cell receptor beta chains presented below share a single source sample, sequenced in a study of Graves' ophthalmopathy and Graves' hyperthyroidism. The sequenced template was RNA, covering the TCR beta CDR3 region. HTBI primers were used in a first-round RT-PCR, which preceded a second-round multiplex PCR. From the multiplex PCR reads, TCRdb called clonotypes with MiXCR, one entry per CDR3 protein. The sample has roughly 400,000 distinct CDR3 sequences; about 17% are singletons. The sequencing sample was made of peripheral blood. These TCRs come from a woman between 18 and 29 years old with Graves' ophthalmopathy.

This clonotype was counted ten times or more. The chain carries TRBV27 and TRBJ2-6; D is uncertain. Trimming removed 4 bases from V and 4 bases from J, with 26 bases in between. CDR1 and CDR2 (germline): MNHEY, SMNVEV (reference sequence). This CDR3 comprises 20 residues. CDR3 loop: CASSSIIRTPPGSGANVLTF. The CDR3 DNA reads as TGTGCCAGCAGTTCCATAATAAGGACGCCCCCCGGGTCCGGGGCCAACGTCCTGACTTTC.

This clonotype was counted ten times or more. This chain connects TRBV6-2 or TRBV6-3 to TRBJ2-7; 10 bases are shared with TRBD2. The ends lost 2 bases at V and 6 bases at J; junction bases unmatched: 10. The CDR3 has 16 amino acids. Germline lookup yields CDR1 MNHEY and CDR2 SVGEGT. The CDR3 DNA is TGTGCCAGCAGTTACCCCCGGACTAGCGGAGCTGGCGAGCAGTACTTC. The encoded protein is CASSYPRTSGAGEQYF.

The gene calls are TRBV12-3 or TRBV12-4 and TRBJ2-4, with D perhaps matching TRBD2 (7 bases). With 3 bases removed from V and 3 bases from J, the gap between germline ends came to 12 bases. The CDR3 covers 15 residues. The CDR3 DNA reads as TGTGCCAGCAGTTTTGGGGGGGCAGGCAAAAACATTCAGTACTTC. Protein sequence: CASSFGGAGKNIQYF.

This clonotype was seen many times. This rearrangement joins TRBV6-5 to TRBJ1-1; D might be TRBD1 (5 bases). The CDR3 has 15 amino acids. Trimming left V 6 bases short and J 3 bases short, with 17 bases between. In germline, CDR1 is MNHEY, CDR2 SVGAGI. CDR3 sequence reads: CASRRMGPLDTEAFF. The CDR3 region has the DNA TGTGCCAGCAGGAGGATGGGGCCCCTCGACACTGAAGCTTTCTTT.

A single count supports this clonotype. The chain is built from TRBV25-1 and TRBJ1-2; D is perhaps TRBD1 (6 bases). V was shortened by 3 bases and J by 4 bases, with 15 bases between the two germline ends. Germline V gene sequence: CDR1 MGHDK, CDR2 SYGVNS. The CDR3 length is 15 residues. The CDR3 DNA sequence: TGTGCCAGCAGTGACGCAGGGGCAATGGGCTATGGCTACACCTTC. It yields the protein CASSDAGAMGYGYTF.

The sample holds many counts of this clonotype. This sequence joins TRBV2 and TRBJ2-7; D is tentatively TRBD1 or TRBD2 (5 bases each). The CDR3 totals 13 residues. V was trimmed by 7 bases and J by 0 bases, leaving 10 bases between them. Germline V lookup: CDR1 SNHLY, CDR2 FYNNEI. The chain's CDR3 is CASKRGSSYEQYF. The CDR3 DNA is TGTGCCAGCAAGAGGGGAAGCTCCTACGAGCAGTACTTC. The full variable domain, completed using reference TRBV2 and TRBJ2-7, is EPEVTQTPSHQVTQMGQEVILRCVPISNHLYFYWYRQILGQKVEFLVSFYNNEISEKSEIFDDQFSVERPDGSNFTLKIRSTKLEDSAMYFCASKRGSSYEQYFGPGTRLTVT.

The V gene is TRBV28, the J gene TRBJ2-7; D might be TRBD1 or TRBD2, each matching 7 bases. V lost 5 bases, J lost 2 bases, and 19 bases lay in between. The CDR3 length is 16 residues. Per the germline V gene, CDR1 is MDHEN and CDR2 is SYDVKM. The DNA of the CDR3 is TGTGCCAGCAGTGGGCAGCGGGACAGACCAACCTACGAGCAGTACTTC. Its translation: CASSGQRDRPTYEQYF.

This clonotype has a count of ten or more. V and J are TRBV28 and TRBJ2-7; D might be TRBD1 (6 bases). V was pared by 7 bases and J by 3 bases, with 13 bases between. CDR1 is MDHEN and CDR2 is SYDVKM in the germline V gene. CDR3 length: 13 residues. The CDR3: CASTRTALYEQYF. The CDR3 DNA is TGTGCCAGCACCCGGACAGCTCTCTACGAGCAGTACTTC.

This clonotype was counted many times. V and J are TRBV10-1 and TRBJ2-7; the D gene is possibly TRBD2 (5 bases). The ends were cut back, 2 bases at V and 2 bases at J, with 19 bases in the middle. The germline CDR1 and CDR2 sequences are WNHNN and SYGVQD (reference sequence). The CDR3 runs to 17 residues. The CDR3 DNA is TGCGCCAGCAGTGAGCCGAATGAAGTAGCGACCGCCTACGAGCAGTACTTC. Protein product: CASSEPNEVATAYEQYF.

This clonotype was seen many times. Written as DNA, the CDR3 is TGTGCCAGCAGCCCTCTCAGGGGGGTTTCACCCCTCCACTTT. Translated, it gives CASSPLRGVSPLHF. The chain recombines TRBV7-2 with TRBJ1-6; 7 bases map to TRBD1. Germline trimming cut 5 bases from V and 9 bases from J; bases unmatched to any gene: 7. The CDR3 has 14 residues. CDR1 is SGHTA, CDR2 FQGNSA, per germline. Drawing the rest from reference TRBV7-2 and TRBJ1-6, the complete variable domain is GAGVSQSPSNKVTEKGKDVELRCDPISGHTALYWYRQSLGQGLEFLIYFQGNSAPDKSGLPSDRFSAERTGGSVSTLTIQRTQQEDSAVYLCASSPLRGVSPLHFGNGTRLTVT.